The 25 T cell receptor beta chains presented below share a single source sample, sequenced in a study of blood T cell repertoires in COVID-19. Profiling relied on immunoSEQ multiplex PCR, and the TCRdb table lists in-frame clones only, not all of them. There are approximately 91,000 clones in the sample; 75% to 85% occur only once, and around 20% lies in the top ten. Sequencing was performed on peripheral blood. These receptors all stem from a human donor in a cohort sampled during active COVID-19.

This chain uses TRBV4-2 with TRBJ2-2; perhaps TRBD1 as D (5 bases). V lost 0 bases and J lost 9, with 14 bases in between. This CDR3 spans 15 amino acids. From germline, CDR1 is LGHNA and CDR2 YNFKEQ. CDR3 amino acids: CASSQEGQPHRELFF. CDR3 DNA sequence: TGTGCCAGCAGCCAAGAAGGACAACCCCACCGGGAGCTGTTTTTT.

This chain joins TRBV6-2 or TRBV6-3 and TRBJ2-2; no clear D gene. Trimming took off 1 base at V and 7 bases at J, with 7 bases between the two ends. CDR1 MNHEY and CDR2 SVGEGT come from the germline V gene. The CDR3 is made up of 13 amino acids. The CDR3 nucleotides are TGTGCCAGCAGTTACTGGGCCGTCGGGGAGCTGTTTTTT. As protein: CASSYWAVGELFF.

DNA of the CDR3: TGTGCCAGTAGTGTTGCTAGCGGAAAGACCTACGAGCAGTACTTC. Amino acids: CASSVASGKTYEQYF. V and J are TRBV19 and TRBJ2-7; 7 nucleotides match TRBD2. Per germline, CDR1 LNHDA and CDR2 SQIVND (reference sequence). With 5 bases clipped from V and 2 bases from J, the junction kept 9 bases outside the gene matches. The CDR3 runs to 15 residues.

This chain uses TRBV30 with TRBJ2-7; TRBD1 aligns across 7 bases. Germline CDR1 is GTSNPN and CDR2 is SVGIG (reference sequence). The CDR3 extends over 15 amino acids. Losses at the gene ends were 2 bases for V and 3 bases for J; bases not matched to a gene: 10. Written as DNA, the CDR3 is TGTGCCTGGAGTAGGGGACAGACCCTTTTCTACGAGCAGTACTTC. It codes for CAWSRGQTLFYEQYF.

This chain uses TRBV6-2 or TRBV6-3 with TRBJ2-3; D not resolved. The CDR3 has 12 amino acids. V shed 5 bases and J shed 6 bases, with 9 bases lying between them. Looked up from germline, CDR1 is MNHEY and CDR2 is SVGEGT. The CDR3 nucleotides read TGTGCCAGCAGTCACGCACAGGATACGCAGTATTTT. It translates to CASSHAQDTQYF.

This chain connects TRBV5-1 to TRBJ2-1; 13 nucleotides line up with TRBD2. The CDR3 has 19 amino acids. Germline V gives CDR1 SGHRS, CDR2 YFSETQ. J lost 6 bases, V lost 0 bases, and 12 bases had no gene match. The CDR3 loop is CASSLGFGLAGVALNEQFF. The CDR3 DNA reads TGCGCCAGCAGCTTGGGGTTTGGACTAGCGGGAGTCGCCCTCAATGAGCAGTTCTTC. Together with reference TRBV5-1 and TRBJ2-1, the CDR3 gives the full variable domain: KAGVTQTPRYLIKTRGQQVTLSCSPISGHRSVSWYQQTPGQGLQFLFEYFSETQRNKGNFPGRFSGRQFSNSRSEMNVSTLELGDSALYLCASSLGFGLAGVALNEQFFGPGTRLTVL.

This chain connects TRBV18 to TRBJ2-7; no definite D call. Germline V gene data show CDR1 as KGHSH and CDR2 as LQKENI. This CDR3 comprises 13 residues. Trimming took 5 bases from V and 2 from J, leaving 10 bases between them. CDR3 residues: CASSARSPYEQYF. The CDR3 coding sequence is TGTGCCAGCTCAGCCAGAAGTCCCTACGAGCAGTACTTC.

This clone was counted a single time. The chain employs TRBV2 and TRBJ2-7, with a tentative D call TRBD1 (5 bases). Trimming removed 6 bases from V and 4 bases from J, with 10 bases in between. The CDR3 runs to 12 residues. The germline V gene encodes CDR1 SNHLY and CDR2 FYNNEI. CDR3 sequence (DNA): TGTGCCAGCAGCGGACAAGGTTACGAGCAGTACTTC. It yields the protein CASSGQGYEQYF.

The chain recombines TRBV29-1 with TRBJ1-5; no reliable D call. The CDR3 loop spans 12 amino acids. The V gene's germline CDR1 is SQVTM and CDR2 ANQGSEA. V was cut by 3 bases and J by 7 bases, with 10 bases left in between. DNA for the CDR3: TGCAGCGTTGAGTCTCCGGGACAGCCCCAGCATTTT. Translation gives CSVESPGQPQHF.

The CDR3 coding sequence is TGCGCCAGCAGCTTAGAGGGAGCTCAGCCCCAGCATTTT. Protein: CASSLEGAQPQHF. The chain carries TRBV5-1 and TRBJ1-5; D uncertain. Trimming removed 2 bases at V and 6 bases at J, with 9 bases between. There are 13 residues in the CDR3. Germline V lookup: CDR1 SGHRS, CDR2 YFSETQ.

The CDR3 region is CASSSVAGDIHEQYF. The DNA of the CDR3 is TGTGCCAGCAGCTCCGTAGCGGGAGACATCCACGAGCAGTACTTC. The genes are TRBV5-6 and TRBJ2-7; TRBD2 agrees at 9 bases. This CDR3 spans 15 amino acids. With V trimmed by 3 bases and J by 5 bases, 9 bases remained unmatched. Germline V gene sequence: CDR1 SGHDT, CDR2 YYEEEE.

The V call is TRBV28, the J call TRBJ2-2; 9 bases line up with TRBD1. The CDR3 runs to 13 residues. Germline V gene sequence: CDR1 MDHEN, CDR2 SYDVKM. V was pared by 10 bases and J by 7 bases, with 7 bases of the junction left unmatched. CDR3: CANQQGAGGELFF. The CDR3 coding sequence is TGTGCCAACCAACAGGGGGCGGGCGGGGAGCTGTTTTTT.

The chain links TRBV7-2 to TRBJ1-1; 7 bases line up with TRBD1. V lost 5 bases, J lost 4 bases, and 4 bases stayed unmatched. CDR1 and CDR2 from the germline V gene are SGHTA and FQGNSA. This CDR3 comprises 13 residues. The CDR3 DNA reads TGTGCCAGCAGCATTCCAGGGGGCACTGAAGCTTTCTTT. Its protein is CASSIPGGTEAFF. Combining the CDR3 with reference TRBV7-2 and TRBJ1-1 gives the whole variable domain GAGVSQSPSNKVTEKGKDVELRCDPISGHTALYWYRQSLGQGLEFLIYFQGNSAPDKSGLPSDRFSAERTGGSVSTLTIQRTQQEDSAVYLCASSIPGGTEAFFGQGTRLTVV.

J is TRBJ2-6 and V is TRBV6-5; D remains ambiguous. The V end lost 2 bases, the J end lost 2 bases, and 10 bases lay between the germline ends. The CDR3 consists of 16 residues. From germline, CDR1 is MNHEY and CDR2 SVGAGI. CDR3 sequence: CASSYVVQAGANVLTF. DNA for the CDR3: TGTGCCAGCAGTTACGTCGTCCAGGCTGGGGCCAACGTCCTGACTTTC.

The chain's CDR3 is CASTPGFPPNYGYTF. The CDR3 coding sequence is TGTGCCAGTACTCCGGGTTTCCCTCCTAACTATGGCTACACCTTC. V usage is TRBV19 and J usage is TRBJ1-2; D is uncertain. There are 15 residues in the CDR3. Trimming took 7 bases from V and 0 from J, leaving 15 bases between them. In germline, CDR1 is LNHDA, CDR2 SQIVND (reference sequence).

The chain employs TRBV7-6 and TRBJ1-5, with D perhaps matching TRBD1 (6 bases). CDR3 length: 15 amino acids. Looked up from germline, CDR1 is SGHVS and CDR2 is FNYEAQ. V lost 2 bases to trimming and J lost 6 bases, with 14 bases between them. Here the CDR3 reads CASSLSWGGGQPQHF. The DNA for the CDR3 is TGTGCCAGCAGCTTAAGTTGGGGGGGCGGTCAGCCCCAGCATTTT.

CDR3 sequence reads: CASSSPTGGADTQYF. The CDR3 bases are TGTGCCAGCAGCTCGCCGACAGGGGGCGCGGATACGCAGTATTTT. The chain combines TRBV5-5 with TRBJ2-3; 10 bases are a match to TRBD1. The junction had 7 bases not matched to a gene; V was cut back by 3 bases and J by 6 bases. The CDR3 runs 15 residues. The V gene's germline CDR1 is SGHKS and CDR2 YYEKEE (reference sequence).

This chain joins TRBV9 and TRBJ1-4; 8 nucleotides match TRBD1. The germline gives CDR1 SGDLS, CDR2 YYNGEE. CDR3 length: 14 amino acids. Trimming took 0 bases from V and 8 from J; bases not matched to a gene: 3. Written as DNA, the CDR3 is TGTGCCAGCAGCGTAGACAGGGGGAGGGAAAAACTGTTTTTT. This encodes CASSVDRGREKLFF.

This rearrangement joins TRBV4-2 to TRBJ1-5; 8 nucleotides agree with TRBD1. Unmatched junction bases numbered 2, after V lost 4 bases and J lost 0 bases. This CDR3 comprises 15 residues. Germline CDR1 reads LGHNA; CDR2 reads YNFKEQ. CDR3 residues: CASSPTGVSNQPQHF. The CDR3 DNA sequence: TGTGCCAGCAGCCCGACAGGGGTTAGCAATCAGCCCCAGCATTTT.

This chain connects TRBV27 to TRBJ2-1, with 8 bases fitting TRBD1. From germline, CDR1 is MNHEY and CDR2 SMNVEV (reference sequence). The CDR3 runs 16 residues. With V trimmed by 5 bases and J by 7 bases, 13 bases remained unmatched. The CDR3 loop reads CASSPGQGQRGNEQFF. The CDR3 nucleotides read TGTGCCAGCAGTCCTGGACAGGGCCAAAGGGGTAATGAGCAGTTCTTC.

This clone has just a few counts. This chain joins TRBV3-1 (or the pseudogene TRBV3-2) and TRBJ1-1, with D hard to call. The CDR3 totals 14 residues. Germline V gene lookup returns CDR1 LGHDT and CDR2 YNNKEL (reference sequence). Trimming shortened V by 5 bases and J by 1 base, and 11 bases separated the two germline ends. CDR3 amino acids: CASSKRGGNTEAFF. CDR3 bases: TGTGCCAGCAGCAAACGGGGTGGGAACACTGAAGCTTTCTTT.

The V and J genes are TRBV5-6 and TRBJ1-2, with D possibly being TRBD1 (5 bases). Germline values: CDR1 SGHDT, CDR2 YYEEEE. This CDR3 contains 15 residues. Trimming left V 4 bases short and J 3 bases short, with 16 bases between. CDR3 sequence (DNA): TGTGCCAGCAGCGCCAGGGCCCTCCTCGACTATGGCTACACCTTC. It specifies CASSARALLDYGYTF.

The chain links TRBV28 to TRBJ1-5; the D gene is possibly TRBD1 (5 bases). This CDR3 spans 15 amino acids. Trimming left V 7 bases short and J 2 bases short, with 15 bases between. CDR1 MDHEN and CDR2 SYDVKM come from the germline V gene. The CDR3 nucleotides are TGTGCCAGCACCTCGGGGGGGGTAGGCAATCAGCCCCAGCATTTT. Its translation: CASTSGGVGNQPQHF.

The chain links TRBV10-1 to TRBJ1-4; D gene unclear. Trimming stripped 0 bases from V and 7 bases from J, with 12 bases between. The CDR3 runs to 15 residues. In germline, CDR1 is WNHNN, CDR2 SYGVQD (reference sequence). This CDR3 reads CASSESVGAGEKLFF. The CDR3 nucleotides read TGCGCCAGCAGTGAGTCGGTAGGCGCGGGTGAAAAACTGTTTTTT.

This clone was recorded once. CDR3 sequence reads: CASRSTGSPYEQYF. In DNA form, the CDR3 reads TGCGCCAGCAGAAGTACAGGGTCCCCCTACGAGCAGTACTTC. The V and J genes are TRBV5-1 and TRBJ2-7, with D possibly TRBD1 on 6 matching bases. Germline lookup yields CDR1 SGHRS and CDR2 YFSETQ. This CDR3 comprises 14 residues. The V and J ends lost 5 bases and 2 bases respectively, with 14 bases between them.